This passage covers 9 T cell receptor beta chains from one sample sequenced in a study of post-analysis software for immune sequencing data. Whole-study findings and limits: In patients, TRBV5-6, TRBV5-1 and TRBV20-1 belonged to roughly five TRBV segments found more frequently than in controls.

Unique molecular identifiers tagged the TCR beta cDNA libraries. TCRdb re-derived calls from the PCR reads in MiXCR, one entry per CDR3 protein. The table has hundreds of thousands of distinct CDR3 sequences, around 53% seen once; the top ten hold approximately 4.2%. Their antigen targets remain unknown. The sequencing input was blood. The receptors derive from a girl aged 5-17 years with multiple sclerosis.

The chain combines TRBV9 with TRBJ2-1; 7 positions match TRBD1. Trimming at V came to 4 bases and at J to 9 bases, leaving 7 bases not matched to a gene. The CDR3 runs 13 residues. In germline, CDR1 is SGDLS, CDR2 YYNGEE. The CDR3 reads CASSMGQLGEQFF. The CDR3 coding sequence is TGTGCCAGCAGCATGGGACAGCTGGGTGAGCAGTTCTTC.

This rearrangement joins TRBV18 to TRBJ2-3; D call uncertain. Germline values: CDR1 KGHSH, CDR2 LQKENI. The CDR3 has 13 amino acids. Trimming pared 1 base from V and 5 bases from J, leaving 7 bases between. The CDR3 DNA follows: TGTGCCAGCTCACCACAGGTCAAAGATACGCAGTATTTT. Its protein is CASSPQVKDTQYF.

There are a few counts of this clonotype. The chain has TRBV29-1 and TRBJ2-3, with D possibly being TRBD2 (6 bases). V was shortened by 4 bases and J by 5 bases, with 10 bases between the two germline ends. Germline V lookup: CDR1 SQVTM, CDR2 ANQGSEA. CDR3 length: 12 amino acids. The CDR3, as DNA: TGCAGCGTTGCTCTAGCGAGAGATACGCAGTATTTT. It specifies CSVALARDTQYF.

This chain joins TRBV27 and TRBJ2-3; 8 bases match TRBD1. The CDR3 sequence is 13 residues long. V lost 6 bases to trimming and J lost 11 bases; unmatched junction nucleotides: 10. The germline V gene has CDR1 MNHEY and CDR2 SMNVEV (reference sequence). The CDR3, as DNA: TGTGCCAGCAGCTCTACTCCAGGGGGCAGGCAGTATTTT. Translated: CASSSTPGGRQYF.

This chain links TRBV14 with TRBJ2-3; maybe TRBD2 (5 bases). This CDR3 has 14 residues. Looked up from germline, CDR1 is SGHDN and CDR2 is FVKESK. V shed 0 bases and J shed 6 bases, with 10 bases lying between them. The CDR3 region is CASSQDTWEDTQYF. The CDR3 bases are TGTGCCAGCAGCCAAGATACCTGGGAGGATACGCAGTATTTT. The full variable domain, in which reference TRBV14 and TRBJ2-3 provide the parts outside the CDR3, is EAGVTQFPSHSVIEKGQTVTLRCDPISGHDNLYWYRRVMGKEIKFLLHFVKESKQDESGMPNNRFLAERTGGTYSTLKVQPAELEDSGVYFCASSQDTWEDTQYFGPGTRLTVL.

This clonotype was picked up a small number of times. The chain has TRBV5-1 and TRBJ2-3; no firm D call. This CDR3 is 13 amino acids long. From germline, CDR1 is SGHRS and CDR2 YFSETQ. V lost 3 bases and J 2 bases, leaving 7 bases between the germline ends. Here the CDR3 DNA reads TGCGCCAGCAGCTCGTCCCCCACAGATACGCAGTATTTT. Protein: CASSSSPTDTQYF.

This clonotype has only a few counts. The V call is TRBV5-1, the J call TRBJ2-3; tentatively, D is TRBD1 (6 bases). The CDR3 extends over 17 amino acids. Germline V gene sequence: CDR1 SGHRS, CDR2 YFSETQ. V lost 5 bases to trimming and J lost 0 bases, with 19 bases between them. In DNA, the CDR3 is TGCGCCAGCAGTGGGGCAGGGGAACCTCTTAGCACAGATACGCAGTATTTT. Encoded protein: CASSGAGEPLSTDTQYF.

This rearrangement joins TRBV4-2 to TRBJ2-3, with 12 bases that match TRBD2. This CDR3 is 16 amino acids long. Looked up from germline, CDR1 is LGHNA and CDR2 is YNFKEQ. Germline trimming cut 3 bases from V and 5 bases from J; bases unmatched to any gene: 6. CDR3 sequence reads: CASSQTSGSGGDTQYF. DNA for the CDR3: TGTGCCAGCAGCCAGACTAGCGGGAGTGGGGGAGATACGCAGTATTTT.

This clonotype was observed a few times. This chain joins TRBV5-1 and TRBJ2-3, with 11 bases matching TRBD2. With V trimmed by 4 bases and J by 2 bases, 12 bases remained unmatched. Germline V CDR1 and CDR2: SGHRS, YFSETQ. CDR3 length: 18 residues. The CDR3 DNA reads TGCGCCAGCAGCCTGCGCCTGAGGACTAGCGGGTACACAGATACGCAGTATTTT. Translation: CASSLRLRTSGYTDTQYF.